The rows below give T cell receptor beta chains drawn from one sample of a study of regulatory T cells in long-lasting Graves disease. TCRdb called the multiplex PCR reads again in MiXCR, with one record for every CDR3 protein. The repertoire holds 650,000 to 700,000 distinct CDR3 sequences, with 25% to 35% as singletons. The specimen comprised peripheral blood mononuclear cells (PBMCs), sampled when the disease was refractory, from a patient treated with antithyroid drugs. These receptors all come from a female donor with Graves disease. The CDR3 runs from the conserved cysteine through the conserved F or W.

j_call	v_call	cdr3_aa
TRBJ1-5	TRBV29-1	CSVKDRGDYQPQHF
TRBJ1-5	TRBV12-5	CASGFVTGGPNQPQHF
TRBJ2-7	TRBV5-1	CASSLKGSYEQYF
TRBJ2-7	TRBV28	CASSSQGPPYEQYF
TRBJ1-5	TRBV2	CASQDRGNQPQHF
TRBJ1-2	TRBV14	CASSQATGTNYGYTF
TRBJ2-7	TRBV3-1	CASENSASGRYEQYF
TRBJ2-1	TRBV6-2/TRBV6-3	CASTTQAIYNEQFF
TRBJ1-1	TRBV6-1	CASSLTGTATEAFF
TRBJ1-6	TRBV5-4	CASSSTGVLNSPLHF
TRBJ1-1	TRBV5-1	CASSLEVAPEAFF
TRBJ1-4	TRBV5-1	CASSLGEGTNEKLFF
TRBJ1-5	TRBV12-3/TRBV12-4	CASRNTGVDQPQHF
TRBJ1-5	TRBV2	CASSESREEWLGNQPQHF
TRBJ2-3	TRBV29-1	CSARDRAYTDTQYF
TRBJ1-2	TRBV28	CASSYRQGWTNYGYTF
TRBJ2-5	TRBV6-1	CASSKEWGSRETQYF
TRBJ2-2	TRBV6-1	CASSPWDKSNTGELFF
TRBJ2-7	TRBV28	CASSQPTERETYEQYF
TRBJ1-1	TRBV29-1	CSGGTVSTEAFF
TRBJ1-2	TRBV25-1	CASSAGGIYGYTF
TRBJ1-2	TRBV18	CASSQGQGDYGYTF
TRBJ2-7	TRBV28	CASSHPQRSTYEQYF
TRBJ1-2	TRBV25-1	CASSHASGRSLGYTF
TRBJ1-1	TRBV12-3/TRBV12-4	CASSFLAGVDPEAFF
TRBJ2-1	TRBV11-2	CASSRRLAGVDNEQFF
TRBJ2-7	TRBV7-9	CASSLSPSGTSYEQYF
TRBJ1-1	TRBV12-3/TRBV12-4	CASSLDHRSTEAFF
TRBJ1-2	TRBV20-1	CSARMGSSLSGYTF
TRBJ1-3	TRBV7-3	CASSLSGGYGNTIYF
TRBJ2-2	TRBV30	CARTALNTGELFF
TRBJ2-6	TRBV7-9	CASSPQGSGANVLTF
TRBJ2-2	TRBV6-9	CAIEGQANTGELFF
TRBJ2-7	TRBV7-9	CASSLVGRQVDYEQYF
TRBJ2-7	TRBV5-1	CASSLLAEGLEQYF
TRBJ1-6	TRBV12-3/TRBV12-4	CASRPQGSSYNSPLHF
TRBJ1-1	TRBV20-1	CSARNPFGTEAFF
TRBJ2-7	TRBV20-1	CSASVTYEQYF
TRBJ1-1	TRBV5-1	CASSLGGRVNTEAFF
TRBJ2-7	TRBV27	CASSFRQGTDGEQYF
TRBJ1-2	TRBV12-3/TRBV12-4	CASSDQGPVYGYTF
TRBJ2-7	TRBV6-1	CASRRTAYEQYF
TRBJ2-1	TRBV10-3	CAIRGAQPYNEQFF
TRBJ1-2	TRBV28	CASSVKRANYGYTF
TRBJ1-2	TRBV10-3	CAISESGVGYTF
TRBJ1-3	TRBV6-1	CASLGPSSGNTIYF
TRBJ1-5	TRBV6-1	CASSEPQGWQPQHF
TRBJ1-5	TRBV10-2	CAATGSSNQPQHF
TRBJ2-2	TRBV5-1	CASSLRLAPGELFF
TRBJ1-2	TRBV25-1	CASSDPGQGMSYTF
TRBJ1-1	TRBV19	CASSTGTGYAAFF
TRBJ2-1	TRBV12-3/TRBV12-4	CASRPVAGDYLSYNEQFF
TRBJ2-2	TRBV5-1	CASSNPTGRGTGELFF